The 8 T cell receptor beta chains listed next were all sequenced from one sample in a study of cytomegalovirus exposure and HLA in healthy donors. The primer mix had 60 Vbeta and 13 Jbeta primers. Sequenced by immunoSEQ multiplex PCR; TCRdb stores in-frame clones only, minus some. Among some 30,000 clones listed, around two fifths were seen once. The sample was PBMCs. These receptors were obtained from a woman between 45 and 65 years old in good health and CMV-seronegative.

This chain connects TRBV2 to TRBJ2-7; 9 nucleotides line up with TRBD1. With 3 bases clipped from V and 4 bases from J, the junction kept 7 bases outside the gene matches. The CDR3 has 15 residues. Germline-derived CDR1 and CDR2 are SNHLY and FYNNEI. CDR3 DNA sequence: TGTGCCAGCAGTGACCGGGACAGGGTGGTTTACGAGCAGTACTTC. Translation gives CASSDRDRVVYEQYF. Looking up the rest from reference TRBV2 and TRBJ2-7 gives the full variable domain: EPEVTQTPSHQVTQMGQEVILRCVPISNHLYFYWYRQILGQKVEFLVSFYNNEISEKSEIFDDQFSVERPDGSNFTLKIRSTKLEDSAMYFCASSDRDRVVYEQYFGPGTRLTVT.

This clone occurred a few times. V is TRBV27 and J is TRBJ2-2; 14 bases line up with TRBD2. The CDR3 contains 17 residues. V lost 4 bases to trimming and J lost 8 bases; unmatched junction nucleotides: 9. Looked up from germline, CDR1 is MNHEY and CDR2 is SMNVEV (reference sequence). CDR3 region: CASSSTGTSGSRGELFF. In DNA, the CDR3 is TGTGCCAGCAGTTCCACCGGGACTAGCGGGAGTCGTGGGGAGCTGTTTTTT.

The gene calls are TRBV5-6 and TRBJ1-1, with D possibly TRBD1 on 6 matching bases. This CDR3 contains 16 residues. V dropped 4 bases and J dropped 0 bases, with 16 bases sitting between them. CDR1 and CDR2 from the germline V gene are SGHDT and YYEEEE. CDR3 sequence reads: CASSRQEFYMNTEAFF. The DNA for the CDR3 is TGTGCCAGCAGCCGACAGGAATTTTATATGAACACTGAAGCTTTCTTT.

The chain combines TRBV28 with TRBJ2-6; the D gene is possibly TRBD1 (6 bases). CDR3 length: 15 residues. Germline V lookup: CDR1 MDHEN, CDR2 SYDVKM. With 6 bases removed from V and 1 base from J, the gap between germline ends came to 10 bases. The CDR3 nucleotides are TGTGCCAGCAGCCGAGGACAGTCTGGGGCCAACGTCCTGACTTTC. Translating gives CASSRGQSGANVLTF.

This clone occurred a few times. The V gene is TRBV6-5, the J gene TRBJ1-1, with D perhaps TRBD1 (5 bases). The ends were cut back, 0 bases at V and 4 bases at J, with 9 bases in the middle. This CDR3 comprises 14 residues. CDR1 is MNHEY, CDR2 SVGAGI, per germline. CDR3 amino acids: CASSYSGGITEAFF. The CDR3 DNA reads as TGTGCCAGCAGTTACTCCGGGGGGATCACTGAAGCTTTCTTT.

The chain combines TRBV10-2 with TRBJ2-7; TRBD2 matches at 9 bases. This CDR3 is built from 14 residues. CDR1 and CDR2 from the germline V gene are WSHSY and SAAADI. Trimming cost V 7 bases and J 1 base; bases outside gene matches: 5. Here the CDR3 DNA reads TGCGCCAGCACCTTAGCGGGAGAATCCTACGAGCAGTACTTC. This gives the protein CASTLAGESYEQYF.

V gene TRBV5-4 combines with J gene TRBJ1-3; no clear D gene. Germline V gene lookup returns CDR1 SGHNT and CDR2 YYREEE (reference sequence). V shed 4 bases and J shed 0 bases, with 14 bases lying between them. This CDR3 contains 16 residues. CDR3 DNA sequence: TGTGCCAGCAGCCAATCGGGGAGAACCTCTGGAAACACCATATATTTT. This codes for CASSQSGRTSGNTIYF.

The rearrangement uses TRBV7-2 and TRBJ2-1; tentatively, D is TRBD2 (5 bases). The germline CDR1 and CDR2 sequences are SGHTA and FQGNSA. This CDR3 has 16 amino acids. Trimming removed 3 bases at V and 3 bases at J, with 15 bases between. In DNA form, the CDR3 reads TGTGCCAGCAGCTTCCCCGCGGGTTTTTTCTACAATGAGCAGTTCTTC. Residues: CASSFPAGFFYNEQFF.